This TCR beta chain was sequenced in a study of cytomegalovirus exposure and HLA in healthy donors. As for the study in general: Just over 80% of 398 genotyped donors fell in the Caucasian-associated ancestry cluster.

Study-wide findings and caveats: Sequencing probably produced one cluster of sequence variants that were highly shared. Listed as cytomegalovirus-associated were 150 to 200 TCR beta chains. In a later analysis, common viral pathogens appeared linked to several of the most significant clusters.

Concerning this clone itself: The antigen is unknown.

The primer mix had 60 Vbeta and 13 Jbeta primers. Clones were sequenced by immunoSEQ multiplex PCR, and TCRdb holds only the in-frame ones, with some missing. The data show fewer than 250,000 clones, 70% to 75% seen once. Germline trimming cut 7 bases from V and 1 base from J; bases unmatched to any gene: 4. The CDR3 consists of 13 residues. Looked up from germline, CDR1 is MNHNS and CDR2 is SASEGT. The chain joins TRBV6-1 to TRBJ2-7; 7 nucleotides line up with TRBD1. What was sequenced was PBMCs. This clonotype originated in a woman aged 30 to 39 in good health and CMV-seropositive. The CDR3 region is CASTRTGSYEQYF. The CDR3 nucleotides read TGTGCCAGCACCCGGACAGGATCCTACGAGCAGTACTTC.